The present T cell receptor beta chain was sequenced within a study of Ad26.COV2.S vaccination and SARS-CoV-2 variants. Overall study: Ad26.COV2.S was injected intramuscularly once or twice, 56 days apart. General study results and limits: Recipients of vaccine and of placebo showed similar breadth of their non-spike TCR repertoires.

TCRdb's table, derived via immunoSEQ multiplex PCR, lists solely in-frame clones and lacks some. Of about 350,000 clones listed, 80% to 90% were seen once; the top ten hold around 11%. Note on this clone: Its antigen is unknown.

Trimming stripped 2 bases from V and 4 bases from J, with 6 bases between. Germline V gene sequence: CDR1 SGHTA, CDR2 FQGTGA. This CDR3 spans 14 amino acids. Stated treatment: 19 received Ad26.COV2.S at low or high dose, single or two shots; about 5 received placebo; per-sample allocation not given. Day 63 following the first vaccine or placebo injection was when the samples were taken. A Boston adult aged 18-55 years was the donor. The vaccine delivered Wuhan-strain SARS-CoV-2 spike through an Ad26 vector. Specimen: peripheral blood, collected in a trial of Ad26.COV2.S vaccine versus placebo. The chain recombines TRBV7-3 with TRBJ1-6; weak D call: TRBD1 (5 bases). The TCR was taken from a person aged 18-65 years who received the Ad26.COV2.S COVID-19 vaccine or a placebo. The CDR3 nucleotides read TGTGCCAGCAGCTTAGGGGGTTATAATTCACCCCTCCACTTT. Translation gives CASSLGGYNSPLHF. The full variable domain, in which reference TRBV7-3 and TRBJ1-6 provide the parts outside the CDR3, is GAGVSQTPSNKVTEKGKYVELRCDPISGHTALYWYRQSLGQGPEFLIYFQGTGAADDSGLPNDRFFAVRPEGSVSTLKIQRTERGDSAVYLCASSLGGYNSPLHFGNGTRLTVT.